These T cell receptor beta chains were read from a single sample in a study of cytomegalovirus exposure and HLA in healthy donors. The protocol was immunoSEQ multiplex PCR, while the TCRdb copy is restricted to in-frame clones and leaves out a portion. The table records about 140,000 clones, roughly 83% of them present only once. Source material: PBMCs. These TCRs come from a man aged 35 to 55 in good health and CMV-seropositive. Both conserved end residues are part of each CDR3. Fields, in order: clone size, D gene, J gene, V gene, CDR3 protein, CDR3 DNA. D genes are given only for firm matches. A clone size is listed for some rows: how often the clone was seen (once, few, many), or a class if it is expanded.

>once|.|TRBJ1-2|TRBV11-2
CASSLGGYGYTF
TGTGCCAGCAGCTTAGGAGGCTATGGCTACACCTTC
>few|.|TRBJ2-7|TRBV14
CASSPTWVSSYEQYF
TGTGCCAGCAGCCCGACTTGGGTGAGCTCCTACGAGCAGTACTTC
>.|.|TRBJ2-5|TRBV5-1
CASSLGDGGAQETQYF
TGCGCCAGCAGCTTAGGTGACGGGGGTGCTCAGGAGACCCAGTACTTC
>.|.|TRBJ2-3|TRBV6-5
CASSYGRAGTDTQYF
TGTGCCAGCAGTTATGGCAGGGCAGGTACAGATACGCAGTATTTT
>.|.|TRBJ1-1|TRBV7-8
CASSLVNLNTEAFF
TGTGCCAGCAGCTTAGTTAATCTAAACACTGAAGCTTTCTTT
>.|.|TRBJ2-7|TRBV10-3
CAIRIRDWDSYEQYF
TGTGCCATCAGGATTCGGGACTGGGACTCCTACGAGCAGTACTTC
>.|.|TRBJ2-7|TRBV18
CASSPISAYEQYF
TGTGCCAGCTCACCTATTTCCGCCTACGAGCAGTACTTC
>once|.|TRBJ2-7|TRBV5-1
CASMGAGPLSEQYF
TGCGCCAGCATGGGGGCTGGACCCCTGAGCGAGCAGTACTTC
>.|.|TRBJ2-7|TRBV30
CAWDRGGPNPYEQYF
TGTGCCTGGGACAGAGGGGGACCGAACCCCTACGAGCAGTACTTC
>.|.|TRBJ2-7|TRBV6-5
CASSLRQQTYEQYF
TGTGCCAGCAGCCTCCGACAGCAGACCTACGAGCAGTACTTC
>.|.|TRBJ1-5|TRBV15
CATSRAAAGNQPQHF
TGTGCCACCAGCAGGGCCGCTGCGGGCAATCAGCCCCAGCATTTT
>.|.|TRBJ2-5|TRBV30
CAWGPTGWETQYF
TGTGCCTGGGGTCCCACGGGGTGGGAGACCCAGTACTTC